This T cell receptor (beta chain) was profiled in a study of shared clonotypes between healthy human individuals. About the study: A donor's plate count was three for CD4 naive and three for CD4 memory; CD8 naive had two and CD8 memory one.

Genomic DNA from each subset was divided evenly over several immunoSEQ plates. The repertoire was sequenced with immunoSEQ multiplex PCR; TCRdb's copy has only in-frame clones and lacks some. This sample has 650,000 to 750,000 clones, with 55% to 75% found just once. Trimming left V 7 bases short and J 4 bases short, with 16 bases between. This CDR3 comprises 14 residues. Germline V CDR1 and CDR2: MDHEN, SYDVKM. For this clone: What it binds is unknown.

General study results and limits: Naive subsets usually exceeded memory subsets in estimated richness.

Input material: memory CD4+ T cells sorted from blood. Subset given: CD45RA-negative fraction. This chain uses TRBV28 with TRBJ1-2; a weak D match, TRBD1 (6 bases). The receptor's source is a woman in her 30s in good health. For the CDR3, the DNA is TGTGCCAGCACCATACCAGGGGCCATCTATGGCTACACCTTC. Translating it yields CASTIPGAIYGYTF.